This T cell receptor beta chain was sequenced for a study of T cell responses to AZD1222 COVID-19 vaccine. Background on the study: Pooled together were second doses at about 4 or about 12 weeks.

Generated by immunoSEQ multiplex PCR, the TCRdb table keeps only in-frame clones and is missing some. The sample holds around 110,000 clones, just over 85% seen once. Overall study findings and caveats: Only a handful of AZD1222 recipients, several in all, had baseline seropositivity. The donors showed a predominance of white British ancestry and of females, with possible underestimation of clonal diversity.

A note on this clone: Its antigen remains unidentified.

Here the sequenced sample was peripheral blood, taken on day 0 of AZD1222 vaccination. The TCR was taken from an adult in good health.

The CDR3 protein is CASTSTTGMSTDTQYF. The CDR3 bases are TGCGCCAGCACCTCAACGACAGGGATGAGCACAGATACGCAGTATTTT. The rearrangement links TRBV5-1 to TRBJ2-3; 7 nucleotides align to TRBD1. This CDR3 is 16 amino acids long. The J segment lost 0 bases and the V segment lost 6 bases, leaving 10 bases of the junction unmatched. CDR1 SGHRS and CDR2 YFSETQ come from the germline V gene. Using reference TRBV5-1 and TRBJ2-3 for the parts outside the CDR3, the full variable domain is KAGVTQTPRYLIKTRGQQVTLSCSPISGHRSVSWYQQTPGQGLQFLFEYFSETQRNKGNFPGRFSGRQFSNSRSEMNVSTLELGDSALYLCASTSTTGMSTDTQYFGPGTRLTVL.